The 18 T cell receptor delta chains below all came from one sample that was sequenced in a study of gamma-delta T cells after stem cell transplantation (dated by TCRdb to 2015 to 2016). Library construction relied on RT-PCR. Sequenced on an Illumina MiSeq. TCRdb reanalyzed the public reads with the CATT caller, and identical DNA sequences were merged afterwards. Present in this sample are around 16,000 delta-chain clones, over 8% of which were seen just once. Of the sample, 62% is held by the ten largest clones. Sample: gamma-delta T cells. Receptor source: a human donor. It is not recorded whose cells these are; they may come from a transplant donor.

Of note for this clone: The junction differs from germline at one of its ends, possibly a read error. This rearrangement joins TRDV2 to TRDJ1; D is unresolved. CDR1 and CDR2 (germline): GEAIGNYY, EKD. The CDR3 runs 12 residues. The CDR3 loop is CAWDTLVDKLIF. The CDR3 bases are TGTGCCTGGGACACCCTGGTGGATAAACTCATCTTT.

In the case of this clone: Germline and junction disagree at one end, which may indicate a read error. V is TRDV2 and J is TRDJ1, with D possibly being TRDD3 (6 bases). CDR1 and CDR2 (germline): GEAIGNYY, EKD. This CDR3 has 19 amino acids. The CDR3 DNA reads TGTGCCTGTGACACCGTGGGCACCTGGGTGAGACTGGGCATCGATAACCTCATCTTT. As protein: CACDTVGTWVRLGIDNLIF.

In regard to this clone: An end of the junction differs from the germline gene, which may be a read error. The chain uses TRDV1 and TRDJ1; 9 positions match TRDD3. This CDR3 is built from 20 residues. CDR1 and CDR2 (germline): TSWWSYY, QGS. The CDR3 region has the DNA TGTGCTCATGGGGATCCTAGCTGCCCGTACTGGGGGACCTACACCGATAAACTCATCTTT. It specifies CAHGDPSCPYWGTYTDKLIF.

On this clone: At one of its ends the junction is not consistent with the germline gene, which may arise from a read error. The genes are TRDV1 and TRDJ1; D is perhaps TRDD3 (6 bases). Germline values: CDR1 TSWWSYY, CDR2 QGS. CDR3 size: 15 residues. DNA of the CDR3: TGTGCTAGTGGGTATAGGAGAGGGACGGGGGAGAAACTCATCTTC. It specifies CASGYRRGTGEKLIF.

This clone was observed many times. Being one base from a much bigger clone, this may be a read error. J is TRDJ1 and V is TRDV2; 10 bases are a match to TRDD3. This CDR3 is built from 20 residues. CDR1 is GEAIGNYY and CDR2 is EKD in the germline V gene. Trimming removed 0 bases from V and 4 bases from J; junction bases left unmatched: 19. This chain's CDR3 is CACDTVYKLVGDTTGDKLIF. The CDR3, as DNA: TGTGCCTGTGACACCGTTTACAAACTCGTGGGGGATACAACGGGCGATAAACTCATCTTT.

Remarks on this clone: TCRdb has a much larger clone's protein, which differs at residue 13 from the translation of this DNA, likely because of a read error; what is shown is the protein translated from the DNA. The CDR3 DNA reads TGTGCCTGTGACACCCTCGCTGGGGCCACCTACACCAATAAACTCATCTTT. Encoded protein: CACDTLAGATYTNKLIF. The chain has TRDV2 and TRDJ1; D perhaps matches TRDD3 (6 bases). The CDR3 is 17 residues long. Germline V gives CDR1 GEAIGNYY, CDR2 EKD.

This clone turned up a few times. The translation of this DNA and the TCRdb protein of a much larger clone differ at residue 6, probably owing to a read error; the protein shown here is translated from the DNA. This chain connects TRDV2 to TRDJ1; 10 bases map to TRDD3. The germline CDR1 and CDR2 sequences are GEAIGNYY and EKD. The V segment lost 0 bases and the J segment 3 bases; nucleotides outside the gene matches: 12. The CDR3 has 18 residues. Here the CDR3 reads CACDTGGTGGSGPDKLIF. The CDR3 nucleotides are TGTGCCTGTGACACCGGGGGAACTGGGGGATCCGGACCCGATAAACTCATCTTT.

This clone came up a few times. The mismatch at residue 7 between this DNA's translation and the TCRdb protein of a much larger clone likely reflects a read error; the protein shown is translated from the DNA. Other DNA sequences in this sample translate to the same CDR3. V usage is TRDV2 and J usage is TRDJ1, with 10 nucleotides matching TRDD3. The V and J ends lost 3 bases and 2 bases, in that order; junction bases with no gene match: 20. The CDR3 has 20 residues. Germline CDR1 reads GEAIGNYY; CDR2 reads EKD. The CDR3 region has the DNA TGTGCCTGTGACCCACTACGGGGGGATACGCAAGCCCTTTTAACCGATAAACTCATCTTT. It encodes CACDPLRGDTQALLTDKLIF.

Points on this clone: TCRdb has a much larger clone's protein, which differs at residue 6 from the translation of this DNA, likely because of a read error; what is shown is the protein translated from the DNA. The genes are TRDV2 and TRDJ1; no definite D call. CDR1 is GEAIGNYY, CDR2 EKD, per germline. V was cut by 0 bases and J by 2 bases, with 15 bases left in between. There are 16 residues in the CDR3. In nucleotides, the CDR3 is TGTGCCTGTGACACCGAGACCCGGCAGGGGACCGATAAACTCATCTTT. Amino acids: CACDTETRQGTDKLIF.

This clone was found a few times. A far larger clone lies a single base away; this is likely a read error. Other DNA sequences in this sample translate to the same CDR3. V and J are TRDV2 and TRDJ1, with 10 bases that match TRDD3. Germline V gives CDR1 GEAIGNYY, CDR2 EKD. This CDR3 is 19 amino acids long. The CDR3 spells CACDTVAGTGGSFTDKLIF. In nucleotides, the CDR3 is TGTGCCTGTGACACCGTGGCAGGTACTGGGGGATCGTTTACCGATAAACTCATCTTC.

This clone was observed a few times. A read error is likely here: a far larger clone is one base away. The sample contains more than one DNA sequence encoding this CDR3. J is TRDJ3 and V is TRDV2; perhaps TRDD3 as D (6 bases). V lost 1 base and J 0 bases, leaving 9 bases between the germline ends. Per the germline V gene, CDR1 is GEAIGNYY and CDR2 is EKD. The CDR3 runs to 17 residues. For the CDR3, the DNA is TGTGCCTGTGACACTACTGGGATCTCCTGGGACACCCGACAGATGTTTTTC. Amino acids: CACDTTGISWDTRQMFF.

This clone occurred a few times. The V and J genes are TRDV2 and TRDJ1; D is undetermined. The CDR3 extends over 19 amino acids. The V end lost 0 bases, the J end lost 2 bases, and 24 bases lay between the germline ends. The germline V gene has CDR1 GEAIGNYY and CDR2 EKD. CDR3 loop: CACDTGKGQVAPLTDKLIF. In nucleotides, the CDR3 is TGTGCCTGTGACACCGGGAAGGGGCAGGTGGCCCCCTTGACCGATAAACTCATCTTT.

In regard to this clone: The translation of this DNA and the TCRdb protein of a much larger clone differ at residue 4, probably owing to a read error; the protein shown here is translated from the DNA. The rearrangement links TRDV2 to TRDJ1; the D gene is possibly TRDD3 (5 bases). Trimming took 4 bases from V and 2 from J, leaving 31 bases between them. Germline CDR1 is GEAIGNYY and CDR2 is EKD. The CDR3 has 20 residues. CDR3 coding DNA: TGTGCCTGTGAGACTATCCTTTCCCGTGGGGCTGGGACTGCTACCGATAAACTCATCTTT. It codes for CACETILSRGAGTATDKLIF.

This clone was counted a few times. The chain is built from TRDV2 and TRDJ1, with a weak D call TRDD3 (6 bases). Looked up from germline, CDR1 is GEAIGNYY and CDR2 is EKD. This CDR3 has 19 residues. Trimming took 0 bases from V and 0 from J, leaving 22 bases between them. In DNA form, the CDR3 reads TGTGCCTGTGACACCTGGGGTTTGCGGGGGGAAAAGTACACCGATAAACTCATCTTT. It is translated as CACDTWGLRGEKYTDKLIF.

This clone was found a few times. A far bigger clonotype differs at one base, so this is likely a read error. It is unclear where the CDR3 begins or ends on the DNA, so no DNA is shown, and the CDR3 is as TCRdb lists it. The chain couples TRDV1 to TRDJ1; the D call in the table, TRDD3, was not verified against the DNA. The CDR3 is 27 residues long, counting both termini. Germline CDR1 TSWWSYY, CDR2 QGS. The CDR3 loop reads CALGEIISTYWGAGSGGPHRGADNLIF.

This clone was counted a few times. A junction boundary mismatches the germline segment, possibly from a read error. The chain uses TRDV2 and TRDJ1, with 8 bases aligning to TRDD3. This CDR3 contains 15 residues. Per germline, CDR1 GEAIGNYY and CDR2 EKD. The DNA of the CDR3 is TGTGCCTGTGACCTACTGGGGGCCCACACCGATAACCTCATCTTT. Its protein is CACDLLGAHTDNLIF.

Remarks on this clone: The TCRdb protein comes from a much larger clone and disagrees with this DNA's translation at residue 13, likely due to a read error; the protein given here is derived from the DNA. This chain uses TRDV2 with TRDJ1; maybe TRDD3 (5 bases). The germline CDR1 and CDR2 sequences are GEAIGNYY and EKD. The CDR3 has 16 residues. This CDR3 is CACDGLGLASTDELIF. The CDR3 region has the DNA TGTGCCTGTGACGGGTTGGGATTGGCGAGCACCGATGAACTCATCTTT.

There are a few counts of this clone. TCRdb's protein, taken from a much larger clone, differs from this DNA's translation at residue 6, likely owing to a read error; the protein displayed comes from the DNA. The rearrangement joins TRDV1 to TRDJ1; 12 bases agree with TRDD3. Germline lookup yields CDR1 TSWWSYY and CDR2 QGS. Trimming removed 2 bases from V and 3 bases from J; junction bases left unmatched: 43. The CDR3 loop spans 29 amino acids. The DNA for the CDR3 is TGTGCTCTTGGGGAAAGCGAATCTTTCCTACTTGGGGAGCGGTACTGGGGGATACTGAGGAACTGGCGTTCCGATAAACTCATCTTT. Protein product: CALGESESFLLGERYWGILRNWRSDKLIF.